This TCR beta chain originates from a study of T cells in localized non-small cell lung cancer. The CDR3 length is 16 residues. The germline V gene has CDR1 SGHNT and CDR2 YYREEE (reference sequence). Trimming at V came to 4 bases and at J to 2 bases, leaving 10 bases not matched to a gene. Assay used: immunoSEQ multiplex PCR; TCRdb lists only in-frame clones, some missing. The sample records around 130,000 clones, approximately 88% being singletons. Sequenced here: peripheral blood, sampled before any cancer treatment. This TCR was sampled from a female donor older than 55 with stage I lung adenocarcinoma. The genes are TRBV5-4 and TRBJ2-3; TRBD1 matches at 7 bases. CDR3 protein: CASSGRTGGFTDTQYF. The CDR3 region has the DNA TGTGCCAGCAGCGGTCGGACAGGAGGATTCACAGATACGCAGTATTTT. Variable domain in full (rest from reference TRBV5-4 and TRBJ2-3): ETGVTQSPTHLIKTRGQQVTLRCSSQSGHNTVSWYQQALGQGPQFIFQYYREEENGRGNFPPRFSGLQFPNYSSELNVNALELDDSALYLCASSGRTGGFTDTQYFGPGTRLTVL.